The 13 T cell receptor beta chains below were found in one sample sequenced in a study of cytomegalovirus exposure and HLA in healthy donors. Here immunoSEQ multiplex PCR was the method, and the copy in TCRdb shows in-frame clones only, minus some. The table includes about 250,000 clones, more than 75% detected once. The specimen was PBMCs. These receptors were obtained from a man in his late teens or twenties in good health and CMV-seropositive.

The rearrangement joins TRBV10-1 to TRBJ2-1, with 7 bases aligning to TRBD1. The germline V gene has CDR1 WNHNN and CDR2 SYGVQD (reference sequence). V was pared by 3 bases and J by 13 bases, with 3 bases of the junction left unmatched. There are 11 residues in the CDR3. The CDR3 reads CASSDGQVQFF. CDR3 DNA: TGCGCCAGCAGTGACGGACAGGTCCAGTTCTTC.

Of note for this clone: Other nucleotide sequences in the sample specify the same CDR3. The chain is built from TRBV9 and TRBJ2-3; no definite D call. The V end was cut by 2 bases, the J end by 6 bases, with 4 bases between. Germline CDR1 and CDR2: SGDLS and YYNGEE. The CDR3 totals 11 residues. The CDR3 nucleotides are TGTGCCAGCAGCGTCGCCGATACGCAGTATTTT. Protein: CASSVADTQYF.

This chain connects TRBV4-2 to TRBJ1-2; TRBD1 matches at 10 bases. The germline CDR1 and CDR2 sequences are LGHNA and YNFKEQ. Trimming took 1 base from V and 6 from J; bases not matched to a gene: 2. The CDR3 consists of 14 residues. The CDR3 DNA sequence: TGTGCCAGCAGCCAAGCGGGACAGGGGAATGGCTACACCTTC. It codes for CASSQAGQGNGYTF.

The chain joins TRBV2 to TRBJ2-7, with 7 bases fitting TRBD2. The CDR3 loop spans 15 amino acids. Germline assignment: CDR1 SNHLY and CDR2 FYNNEI. Trimming removed 1 base from V and 4 bases from J; junction bases left unmatched: 7. In DNA form, the CDR3 reads TGTGCCAGCAGTGAAGACGGTAGCGGGTCTTACGAGCAGTACTTC. Translated, it gives CASSEDGSGSYEQYF. The variable domain in full, with the rest retrieved from reference TRBV2 and TRBJ2-7, is EPEVTQTPSHQVTQMGQEVILRCVPISNHLYFYWYRQILGQKVEFLVSFYNNEISEKSEIFDDQFSVERPDGSNFTLKIRSTKLEDSAMYFCASSEDGSGSYEQYFGPGTRLTVT.

This sequence joins TRBV7-9 and TRBJ2-5; 11 bases are shared with TRBD1. CDR1 and CDR2 from the germline V gene are SEHNR and FQNEAQ (reference sequence). There are 17 residues in the CDR3. The ends lost 3 bases at V and 4 bases at J; junction bases unmatched: 10. The CDR3 nucleotides read TGTGCCAGCAGCTTCTTTAGGACAGGGGGCGCGGGAGAGACCCAGTACTTC. It translates to CASSFFRTGGAGETQYF.

The DNA of the CDR3 is TGTGCCAGCAGTGAAATTACGGAGAACCCCCAGCATTTT. This encodes CASSEITENPQHF. The chain combines TRBV2 with TRBJ1-5, with D uncertain. CDR1 and CDR2 (germline): SNHLY, FYNNEI. V was pared by 2 bases and J by 10 bases, with 12 bases between. The CDR3 totals 13 residues.

This clone has a handful of counts. CDR3 region: CASNYRDRGLLGYTF. CDR3 nucleotide sequence: TGTGCCAGCAATTACCGGGACAGGGGCCTCCTTGGCTACACCTTC. The chain employs TRBV28 and TRBJ1-2, with TRBD1 identical over 10 bases. The CDR3 runs to 15 residues. Germline V gene data show CDR1 as MDHEN and CDR2 as SYDVKM. V lost 7 bases, J lost 7 bases, and 12 bases stayed unmatched.

This chain uses TRBV2 with TRBJ2-1; TRBD2 matches 8 bases. This CDR3 is 14 amino acids long. V trimming: 2 bases; J trimming: 8 bases; junction bases outside the gene matches: 5. Per germline, CDR1 SNHLY and CDR2 FYNNEI. Here the CDR3 reads CASSETAGEYEQFF. The CDR3 coding sequence is TGTGCCAGCAGTGAAACAGCGGGAGAATATGAGCAGTTCTTC.

The rearrangement uses TRBV7-8 and TRBJ1-2, with unresolved D. The CDR3 spans 15 residues. Germline values: CDR1 SGHVS, CDR2 FQNEAQ. V dropped 5 bases and J dropped 5 bases, with 18 bases sitting between them. The CDR3 loop reads CASSPTRTPSYGYTF. DNA of the CDR3: TGTGCCAGCAGCCCGACGCGGACCCCTTCGTATGGCTACACCTTC. Full variable domain (remainder filled in from reference TRBV7-8 and TRBJ1-2): GAGVSQSPRYKVAKRGQDVALRCDPISGHVSLFWYQQALGQGPEFLTYFQNEAQLDKSGLPSDRFFAERPEGSVSTLKIQRTQQEDSAVYLCASSPTRTPSYGYTFGSGTRLTVV.

V usage is TRBV23-1 and J usage is TRBJ2-1; unclear D gene. TRBV23-1 is an ORF, and what it does is uncertain. The V and J ends lost 6 bases and 4 bases respectively, with 4 bases between them. This CDR3 is 11 amino acids long. The CDR3 region is CASRRYNEQFF. CDR3 coding DNA: TGCGCCAGCAGAAGATACAATGAGCAGTTCTTC.

This chain uses TRBV30 with TRBJ1-2; D unclear. Between the trimmed V and J ends, which lost 7 bases and 6 bases, there was a span of 18 bases. There are 13 residues in the CDR3. CDR1 GTSNPN and CDR2 SVGIG come from the germline V gene (reference sequence). This CDR3 reads CASNRENFDGYTF. CDR3 DNA sequence: TGTGCCTCAAACAGAGAAAATTTCGATGGCTACACCTTC.

CDR3: CASSPGQWDEQFF. CDR3 DNA sequence: TGTGCCAGCAGTCCGGGACAGTGGGATGAGCAGTTCTTC. This chain joins TRBV27 and TRBJ2-1, with 7 bases matching TRBD1. Germline V CDR1 and CDR2: MNHEY, SMNVEV (reference sequence). The CDR3 spans 13 residues. Germline trimming cut 5 bases from V and 8 bases from J; bases unmatched to any gene: 6.

The J gene is TRBJ1-4, the V gene TRBV19; D gene unclear. Germline loops: CDR1 LNHDA, CDR2 SQIVND (reference sequence). The CDR3 extends over 15 amino acids. V was trimmed by 3 bases and J by 5 bases, leaving 13 bases between them. CDR3 loop: CASSIGRAGNEKLFF. CDR3 DNA: TGTGCCAGTAGTATTGGGCGAGCGGGGAATGAAAAACTGTTTTTT.